A single T cell receptor beta chain is shown here with its context. Antigen unknown. The data were obtained in a study of T cells in Graves' hyperthyroidism and ophthalmopathy. Overall study context: The initial diagnosis was the point when peripheral blood was collected, ahead of any treatment.

The CDR3 length is 14 residues. The V and J ends lost 4 bases and 6 bases respectively, with 14 bases between them. Germline values: CDR1 SEHNR, CDR2 FQNEAQ (reference sequence). Not enrolled were patients with uncontrolled infection, other autoimmune disease, pregnancy or lactation. Diagnostic assessment was based on clinical symptoms, serum thyroxine and TRAb, thyroid ultrasound and orbital computed tomography. Authors of the study amplified TCR beta CDR3 regions from RNA transcripts. Initially, a first-round RT-PCR of the TCR CDR3 employed the HTBI primer set. TCRdb independently ran MiXCR on the multiplex PCR reads; one entry per CDR3 protein. The profile shows nearly 600,000 distinct CDR3 sequences, 14% of them singletons. General study points: Blood samples included most of the expanded thyroid clonotypes exceeding 0.001.

Sequencing was carried out using blood. The origin of this receptor is a woman under 30 with Graves' ophthalmopathy. V gene TRBV7-9 combines with J gene TRBJ2-3; D unclear. CDR3 sequence: CASSSLERTDTQYF. CDR3 nucleotide sequence: TGTGCCAGCAGCTCCCTTGAGAGAACGGATACGCAGTATTTT.